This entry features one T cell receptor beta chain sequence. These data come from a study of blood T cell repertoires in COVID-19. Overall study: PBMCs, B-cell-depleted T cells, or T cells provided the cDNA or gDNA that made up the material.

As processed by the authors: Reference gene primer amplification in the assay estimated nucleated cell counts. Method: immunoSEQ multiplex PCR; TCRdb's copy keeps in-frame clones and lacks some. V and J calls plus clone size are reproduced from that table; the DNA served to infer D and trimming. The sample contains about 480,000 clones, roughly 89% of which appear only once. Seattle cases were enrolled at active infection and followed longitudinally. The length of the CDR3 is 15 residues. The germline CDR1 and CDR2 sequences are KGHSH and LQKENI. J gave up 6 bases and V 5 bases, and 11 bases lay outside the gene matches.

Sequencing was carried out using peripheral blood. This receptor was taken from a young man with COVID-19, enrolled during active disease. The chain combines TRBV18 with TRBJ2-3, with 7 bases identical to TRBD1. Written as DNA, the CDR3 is TGTGCCAGCTCATCGCCGGGACAGTCCTCGGATACGCAGTATTTT. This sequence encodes CASSSPGQSSDTQYF.